The 6 T cell receptor beta chains reported below all come from one sample, sequenced in a study of cytomegalovirus exposure and HLA in healthy donors (dated by TCRdb to about 2017). Library generation was performed with the immunoSEQ multiplex PCR assay. The multiplex PCR relied on a mix of 60 forward primers for TCR Vbeta segments and 13 reverse primers for TCR Jbeta segments. TCRdb obtained this table from immuneACCESS and retained in-frame rearrangements with V and J assigned. These tables miss some clones; where compared with another copy, unresolved V genes account for less than half of the shortfall, and the remainder is unexplained. This sample is represented by 90,000 to 140,000 clones; approximately 82% of them were singletons. About 7.5% of the sample goes to the ten largest clones. Sequences were obtained from PBMCs. The origin of the receptors is a man aged 40-49 years in good health and CMV-seropositive.

The gene calls are TRBV5-1 and TRBJ2-1; D unclear. CDR3 length equals 16 residues. Per germline, CDR1 SGHRS and CDR2 YFSETQ. V was clipped by 0 bases and J by 0 bases, with 10 bases between them. Here the CDR3 reads CASSLDYPHSYNEQFF. The CDR3 DNA reads TGCGCCAGCAGCTTGGACTATCCCCACTCCTACAATGAGCAGTTCTTC. The whole variable domain, remainder taken from reference TRBV5-1 and TRBJ2-1, is KAGVTQTPRYLIKTRGQQVTLSCSPISGHRSVSWYQQTPGQGLQFLFEYFSETQRNKGNFPGRFSGRQFSNSRSEMNVSTLELGDSALYLCASSLDYPHSYNEQFFGPGTRLTVL.

This sequence joins TRBV29-1 and TRBJ2-5, with 8 bases matching TRBD1. Germline-derived CDR1 and CDR2 are SQVTM and ANQGSEA. The CDR3 covers 13 residues. V lost 6 bases, J lost 4 bases, and 7 bases stayed unmatched. The CDR3 spells CSVPGQGLETQYF. In DNA, the CDR3 is TGCAGCGTCCCTGGACAGGGATTAGAGACCCAGTACTTC.

V usage is TRBV28 and J usage is TRBJ2-1; TRBD1 agrees at 10 bases. Germline lookup yields CDR1 MDHEN and CDR2 SYDVKM. The CDR3 sequence is 17 residues long. The J segment lost 4 bases and the V segment lost 3 bases, leaving 9 bases of the junction unmatched. CDR3 sequence: CASSFFVQGQGYNEQFF. In DNA form, the CDR3 reads TGTGCCAGCAGTTTTTTCGTCCAGGGACAGGGGTACAATGAGCAGTTCTTC.

The CDR3 loop is CASSLVPRTASGNTIYF. The CDR3 DNA follows: TGTGCCAGCAGCTTAGTGCCGAGGACAGCTTCTGGAAACACCATATATTTT. The chain is built from TRBV7-9 and TRBJ1-3, with TRBD1 as a possible D gene (6 bases). CDR1 and CDR2 from the germline V gene are SEHNR and FQNEAQ (reference sequence). Trimming stripped 1 base from V and 1 base from J, with 14 bases between. The CDR3 length is 17 residues.

A remark on this clone: The same CDR3 arises from other DNA sequences in this sample as well. The rearrangement uses TRBV7-2 and TRBJ2-1; 7 positions match TRBD1. Trimming cost V 1 base and J 4 bases; bases outside gene matches: 1. This CDR3 has 14 residues. The germline CDR1 and CDR2 sequences are SGHTA and FQGNSA. This CDR3 is CASSLGGQYNEQFF. Here the CDR3 DNA reads TGTGCCAGCAGCTTAGGGGGACAGTACAATGAGCAGTTCTTC. The full variable domain, rest sourced from reference TRBV7-2 and TRBJ2-1, is GAGVSQSPSNKVTEKGKDVELRCDPISGHTALYWYRQSLGQGLEFLIYFQGNSAPDKSGLPSDRFSAERTGGSVSTLTIQRTQQEDSAVYLCASSLGGQYNEQFFGPGTRLTVL.

V gene TRBV5-1 combines with J gene TRBJ2-1, with D possibly TRBD2 on 5 matching bases. The CDR3 sequence is 13 residues long. Germline CDR1 reads SGHRS; CDR2 reads YFSETQ. V shed 5 bases and J shed 7 bases, with 13 bases lying between them. The CDR3 sequence is CASREAPNNEQFF. The CDR3 DNA sequence: TGCGCCAGCAGGGAGGCGCCCAATAATGAGCAGTTCTTC. Based on the CDR3 plus reference TRBV5-1 and TRBJ2-1, the full variable domain is KAGVTQTPRYLIKTRGQQVTLSCSPISGHRSVSWYQQTPGQGLQFLFEYFSETQRNKGNFPGRFSGRQFSNSRSEMNVSTLELGDSALYLCASREAPNNEQFFGPGTRLTVL.